The 11 T cell receptor beta chains below come from one sample, sequenced in a study of Ad26.COV2.S vaccination and SARS-CoV-2 variants. The treatment: 15 to 20 received Ad26.COV2.S at low or high dose, single or two shots; a few received placebo; per-sample allocation not given. Sampling was performed 63 days after the first vaccine or placebo injection. Repertoires were generated with immunoSEQ multiplex PCR, while TCRdb's copy carries only in-frame clones and drops some. The sample has hundreds of thousands of clones, 75% to 90% seen once. Sequencing used peripheral blood, obtained in a trial of Ad26.COV2.S vaccine versus placebo. These receptors were taken from a person between 18 and 65 years old who received the Ad26.COV2.S COVID-19 vaccine or a placebo.

The rearrangement links TRBV28 to TRBJ2-7; perhaps TRBD2 as D (7 bases). Germline V gene data show CDR1 as MDHEN and CDR2 as SYDVKM. V lost 7 bases and J lost 0, with 13 bases in between. The length of the CDR3 is 14 residues. The CDR3 DNA reads TGTGCCAGCACATTAGGGGGGGCCTCCTACGAGCAGTACTTC. It translates to CASTLGGASYEQYF.

The rearrangement links TRBV27 to TRBJ1-2, with 7 nucleotides matching TRBD1. The germline V gene has CDR1 MNHEY and CDR2 SMNVEV (reference sequence). The ends lost 0 bases at V and 3 bases at J; junction bases unmatched: 10. The CDR3 consists of 17 residues. The CDR3 sequence is CASSLSARQGVDYGYTF. The DNA for the CDR3 is TGTGCCAGCAGTTTATCAGCTAGACAGGGAGTCGACTATGGCTACACCTTC.

The chain employs TRBV3-1 (or the pseudogene TRBV3-2) and TRBJ2-3; 16 bases align to TRBD2. Germline lookup yields CDR1 LGHDT and CDR2 YNNKEL (reference sequence). V was pared by 3 bases and J by 8 bases, with 20 bases of the junction left unmatched. The CDR3 is 21 residues long. Written as DNA, the CDR3 is TGTGCCAGCAGCCACCTCCGCGGAAGAGCGGGACTAGCGGGGGGGCCTTTTACGCAGTATTTT. Its protein product is CASSHLRGRAGLAGGPFTQYF.

V usage is TRBV6-5 and J usage is TRBJ2-7; D is uncertain. Trimming removed 2 bases from V and 0 bases from J, with 11 bases in between. Germline CDR1 MNHEY, CDR2 SVGAGI. The CDR3 extends over 15 amino acids. CDR3 sequence (DNA): TGTGCCAGCAGTTACGGCAACGGACCCTCCTACGAGCAGTACTTC. It codes for CASSYGNGPSYEQYF.

In DNA, the CDR3 is TGTGCCAGCTCATCGGACTGGACCTACGAGCAGTACTTC. It encodes CASSSDWTYEQYF. V is TRBV18 and J is TRBJ2-7, with D maybe TRBD2 (5 bases). Germline values: CDR1 KGHSH, CDR2 LQKENI. The length of the CDR3 is 13 residues. V lost 5 bases to trimming and J lost 2 bases, with 10 bases between them.

The V gene is TRBV5-5, the J gene TRBJ2-2; D is ambiguous. Trimming stripped 0 bases from V and 2 bases from J, with 11 bases between. In germline, CDR1 is SGHKS, CDR2 YYEKEE (reference sequence). This CDR3 spans 16 amino acids. CDR3 coding DNA: TGTGCCAGCAGCTTGGAGGCCGGGCGAAACACCGGGGAGCTGTTTTTT. Translation: CASSLEAGRNTGELFF. The variable domain in full, completed from reference TRBV5-5 and TRBJ2-2, reads DAGVTQSPTHLIKTRGQQVTLRCSPISGHKSVSWYQQVLGQGPQFIFQYYEKEERGRGNFPDRFSARQFPNYSSELNVNALLLGDSALYLCASSLEAGRNTGELFFGEGSRLTVL.

This clone has a handful of counts. This sequence joins TRBV30 and TRBJ2-2; the match to TRBD2 covers 9 bases. This CDR3 comprises 16 residues. CDR1 is GTSNPN and CDR2 is SVGIG in the germline V gene (reference sequence). Trimming took 0 bases from V and 5 from J; bases not matched to a gene: 7. The CDR3 bases are TGTGCCTGGAGTGTGTTAGCGGGAGCTTGGACCGGGGAGCTGTTTTTT. This sequence encodes CAWSVLAGAWTGELFF.

The CDR3 here is CASSRDRLTGELFF. The CDR3 region has the DNA TGTGCCAGCAGCCGGGACAGGCTAACCGGGGAGCTGTTTTTT. The rearrangement uses TRBV6-5 and TRBJ2-2; 8 bases line up with TRBD1. There are 14 residues in the CDR3. The V gene end was trimmed by 6 bases and the J gene end by 5 bases; junction bases not matched to a gene: 5. Germline-derived CDR1 and CDR2 are MNHEY and SVGAGI.

The chain recombines TRBV11-1 with TRBJ2-7; possibly TRBD2 for D (6 bases). The CDR3 contains 14 residues. Between the trimmed V and J ends, which lost 5 bases and 5 bases, there was a span of 16 bases. Germline values: CDR1 SGHAT, CDR2 FQDESV (reference sequence). CDR3 DNA sequence: TGTGCCAGCAGCCCGGACTACCAACGGGACGAGCAGTACTTC. Its translation is CASSPDYQRDEQYF.

The V and J genes are TRBV24-1 and TRBJ2-2; 8 bases are a match to TRBD1. This CDR3 comprises 15 residues. The junction had 13 bases not matched to a gene; V was cut back by 11 bases and J by 6 bases. The germline V gene has CDR1 KGHDR and CDR2 SFDVKD. The CDR3 reads CAIMPRTGSPGELFF. CDR3 sequence (DNA): TGTGCCATCATGCCCCGGACAGGGTCCCCCGGGGAGCTGTTTTTT.

J is TRBJ2-7 and V is TRBV7-2; 7 bases agree with TRBD2. The germline CDR1 and CDR2 sequences are SGHTA and FQGNSA. The CDR3 runs 13 residues. V lost 5 bases, J lost 3 bases, and 4 bases stayed unmatched. The CDR3 loop is CASSTKRGYEQYF. As DNA, the CDR3 is TGTGCCAGCAGCACCAAGCGGGGCTACGAGCAGTACTTC.